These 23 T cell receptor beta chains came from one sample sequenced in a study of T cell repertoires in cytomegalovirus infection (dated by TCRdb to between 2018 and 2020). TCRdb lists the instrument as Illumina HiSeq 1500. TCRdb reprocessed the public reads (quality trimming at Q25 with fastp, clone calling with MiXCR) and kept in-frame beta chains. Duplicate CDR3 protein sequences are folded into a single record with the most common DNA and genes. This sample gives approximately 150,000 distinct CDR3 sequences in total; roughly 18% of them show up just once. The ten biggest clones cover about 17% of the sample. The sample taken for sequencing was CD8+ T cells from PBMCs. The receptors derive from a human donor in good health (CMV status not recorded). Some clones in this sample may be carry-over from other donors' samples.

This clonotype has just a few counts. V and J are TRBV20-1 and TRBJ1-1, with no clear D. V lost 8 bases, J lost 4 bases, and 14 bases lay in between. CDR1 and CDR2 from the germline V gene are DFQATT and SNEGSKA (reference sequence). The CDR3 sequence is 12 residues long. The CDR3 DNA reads TGCAGTTTAGGCTCAGGTCCCACTGAAGCTTTCTTT. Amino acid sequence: CSLGSGPTEAFF.

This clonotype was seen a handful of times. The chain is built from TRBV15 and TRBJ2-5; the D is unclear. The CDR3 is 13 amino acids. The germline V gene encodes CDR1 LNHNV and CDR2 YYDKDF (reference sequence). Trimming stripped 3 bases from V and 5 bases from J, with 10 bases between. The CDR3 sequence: CATSSYTLETQYF. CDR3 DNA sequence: TGTGCCACCAGCAGTTATACCCTCGAGACCCAGTACTTC.

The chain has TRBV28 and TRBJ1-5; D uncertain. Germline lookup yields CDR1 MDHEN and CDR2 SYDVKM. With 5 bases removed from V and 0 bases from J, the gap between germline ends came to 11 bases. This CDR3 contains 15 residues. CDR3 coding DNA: TGTGCCAGCAGTCCCGACGGAAATAGCAATCAGCCCCAGCATTTT. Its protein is CASSPDGNSNQPQHF.

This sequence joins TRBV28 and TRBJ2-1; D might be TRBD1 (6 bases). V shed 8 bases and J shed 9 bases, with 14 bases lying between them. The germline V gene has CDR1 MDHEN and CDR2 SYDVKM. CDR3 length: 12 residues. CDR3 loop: CASEGVSGEQFF. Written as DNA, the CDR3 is TGTGCCAGCGAGGGGGTTTCGGGTGAGCAGTTCTTC.

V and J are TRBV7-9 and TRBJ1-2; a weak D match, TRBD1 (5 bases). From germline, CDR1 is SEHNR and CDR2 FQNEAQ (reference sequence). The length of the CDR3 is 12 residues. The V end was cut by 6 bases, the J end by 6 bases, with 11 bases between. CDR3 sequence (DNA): TGTGCCAGCAGGACTCTCAGGGATGGCTACACCTTC. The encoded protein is CASRTLRDGYTF.

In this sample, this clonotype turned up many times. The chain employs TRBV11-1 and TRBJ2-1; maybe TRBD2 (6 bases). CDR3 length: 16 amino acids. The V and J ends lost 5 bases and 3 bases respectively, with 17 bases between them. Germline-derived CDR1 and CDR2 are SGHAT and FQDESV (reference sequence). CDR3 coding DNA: TGTGCCAGCAGCCCTTGGAGGGAGAGGGTCTACAATGAGCAGTTCTTC. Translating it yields CASSPWRERVYNEQFF.

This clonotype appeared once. Here the CDR3 reads CSVEGRAASGSTVYEQYF. DNA for the CDR3: TGCAGCGTTGAAGGCCGAGCGGCTAGCGGGAGTACGGTGTACGAGCAGTACTTC. The chain has TRBV29-1 and TRBJ2-7; 10 bases are shared with TRBD2. Trimming cost V 1 base and J 4 bases; bases outside gene matches: 16. This CDR3 has 18 amino acids. Germline V lookup: CDR1 SQVTM, CDR2 ANQGSEA.

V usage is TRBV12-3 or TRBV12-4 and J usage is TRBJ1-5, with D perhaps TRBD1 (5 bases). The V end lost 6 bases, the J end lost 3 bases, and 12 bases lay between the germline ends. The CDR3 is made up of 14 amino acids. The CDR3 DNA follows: TGTGCCAGCAGGTCAGACAGAGTCAATCAGCCCCAGCATTTT. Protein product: CASRSDRVNQPQHF.

CDR3 in amino acids: CASLTGDYGYTF. Here the CDR3 DNA reads TGTGCCAGCCTAACAGGGGACTATGGCTACACCTTC. V is TRBV28 and J is TRBJ1-2, with TRBD1 identical over 7 bases. The CDR3 contains 12 residues. J lost 3 bases, V lost 8 bases, and 3 bases had no gene match. In germline, CDR1 is MDHEN, CDR2 SYDVKM.

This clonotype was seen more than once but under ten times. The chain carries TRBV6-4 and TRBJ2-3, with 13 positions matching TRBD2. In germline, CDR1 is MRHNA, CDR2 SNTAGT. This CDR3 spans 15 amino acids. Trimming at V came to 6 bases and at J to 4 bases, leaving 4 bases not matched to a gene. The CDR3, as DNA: TGTGCCAGCAGCGAGACTAGCGGGGGGCCAGATACGCAGTATTTT. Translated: CASSETSGGPDTQYF.

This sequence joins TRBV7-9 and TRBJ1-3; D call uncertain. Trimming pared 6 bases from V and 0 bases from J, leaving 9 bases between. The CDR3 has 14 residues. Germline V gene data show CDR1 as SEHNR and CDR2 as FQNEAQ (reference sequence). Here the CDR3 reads CASSLKSSGNTIYF. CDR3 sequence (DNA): TGTGCCAGCAGTCTCAAGAGCTCTGGAAACACCATATATTTT.

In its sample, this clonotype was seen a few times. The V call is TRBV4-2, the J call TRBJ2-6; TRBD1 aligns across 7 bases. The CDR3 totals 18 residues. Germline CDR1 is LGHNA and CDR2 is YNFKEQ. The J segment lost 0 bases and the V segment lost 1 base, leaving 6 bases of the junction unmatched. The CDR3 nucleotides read TGTGCCAGCAGCCAAGCTCCGGGACAGCTCTCTGGGGCCAACGTCCTGACTTTC. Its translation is CASSQAPGQLSGANVLTF.

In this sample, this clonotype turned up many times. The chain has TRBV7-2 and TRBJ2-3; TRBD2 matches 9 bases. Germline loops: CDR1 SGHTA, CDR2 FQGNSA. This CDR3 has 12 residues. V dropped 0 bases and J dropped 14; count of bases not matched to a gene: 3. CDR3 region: CASSLASGRWYF. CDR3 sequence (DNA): TGTGCCAGCAGCTTAGCTAGCGGGAGATGGTATTTT.

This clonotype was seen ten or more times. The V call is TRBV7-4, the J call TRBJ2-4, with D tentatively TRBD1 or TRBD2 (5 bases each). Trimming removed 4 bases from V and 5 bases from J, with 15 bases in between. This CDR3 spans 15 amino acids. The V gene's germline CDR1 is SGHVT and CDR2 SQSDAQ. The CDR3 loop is CASSSDRDLQNIQYF. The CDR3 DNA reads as TGTGCCAGCAGCTCCGACCGGGACCTACAAAACATTCAGTACTTC. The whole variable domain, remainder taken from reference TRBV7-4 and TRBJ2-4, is GAGVSQSPRYKVAKRGRDVALRCDSISGHVTLYWYRQTLGQGSEVLTYSQSDAQRDKSGRPSGRFSAERPERSVSTLKIQRTEQGDSAVYLCASSSDRDLQNIQYFGAGTRLSVL.

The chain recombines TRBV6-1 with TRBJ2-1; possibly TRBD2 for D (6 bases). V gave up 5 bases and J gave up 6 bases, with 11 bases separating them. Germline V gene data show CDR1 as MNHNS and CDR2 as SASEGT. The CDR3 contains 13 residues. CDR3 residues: CASSTNSGNEQFF. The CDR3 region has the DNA TGTGCCAGCAGTACCAATAGCGGCAATGAGCAGTTCTTC.

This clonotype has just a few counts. CDR3 coding DNA: TGCAGTCAGGAGGCGCTCTACAATGAGCAGTTCTTC. This codes for CSQEALYNEQFF. The J gene is TRBJ2-1, the V gene TRBV29-1, with a tentative D call TRBD2 (5 bases). Germline CDR1 and CDR2: SQVTM and ANQGSEA. This CDR3 has 12 amino acids.

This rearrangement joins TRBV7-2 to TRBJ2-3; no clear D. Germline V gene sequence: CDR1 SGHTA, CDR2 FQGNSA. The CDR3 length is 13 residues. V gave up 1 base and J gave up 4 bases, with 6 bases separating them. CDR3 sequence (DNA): TGTGCCAGCAGCTTAGGTTTGCCAGATACGCAGTATTTT. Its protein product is CASSLGLPDTQYF.

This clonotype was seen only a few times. CDR3 in DNA: TGTGCCAGCAGCCCCCAGGACGTTAGGAACACTGAAGCTTTCTTT. The encoded protein is CASSPQDVRNTEAFF. J is TRBJ1-1 and V is TRBV7-9; no clear D gene. The V end lost 5 bases, the J end lost 1 base, and 14 bases lay between the germline ends. Germline lookup yields CDR1 SEHNR and CDR2 FQNEAQ (reference sequence). The CDR3 is 15 residues long.

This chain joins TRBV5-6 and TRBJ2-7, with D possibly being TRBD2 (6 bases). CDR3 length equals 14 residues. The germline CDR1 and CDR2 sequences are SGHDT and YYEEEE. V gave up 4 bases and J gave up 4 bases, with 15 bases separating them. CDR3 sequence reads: CASSISGGIYEQYF. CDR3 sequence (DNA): TGTGCCAGCAGCATAAGTGGGGGGATATACGAGCAGTACTTC.

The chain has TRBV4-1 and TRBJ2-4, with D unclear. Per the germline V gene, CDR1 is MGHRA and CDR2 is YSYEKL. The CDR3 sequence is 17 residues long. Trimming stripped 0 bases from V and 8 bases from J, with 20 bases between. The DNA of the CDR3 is TGCGCCAGCAGCCAAGAGAGTAAAAGGAGCTCCCGGGACATTCAGTACTTC. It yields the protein CASSQESKRSSRDIQYF.

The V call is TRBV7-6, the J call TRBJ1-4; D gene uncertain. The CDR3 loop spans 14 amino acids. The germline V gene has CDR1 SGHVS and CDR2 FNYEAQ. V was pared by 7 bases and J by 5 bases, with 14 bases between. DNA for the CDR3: TGTGCCAGCAATAACCTCCCACCCAATGAAAAACTGTTTTTT. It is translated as CASNNLPPNEKLFF.

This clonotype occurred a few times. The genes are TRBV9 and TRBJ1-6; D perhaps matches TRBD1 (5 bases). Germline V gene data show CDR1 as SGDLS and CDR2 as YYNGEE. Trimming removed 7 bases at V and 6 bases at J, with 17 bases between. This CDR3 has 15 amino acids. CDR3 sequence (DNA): TGTGCCAGCGGTCCCGGGGGGTCCGGTAATTCACCCCTCCACTTT. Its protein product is CASGPGGSGNSPLHF.

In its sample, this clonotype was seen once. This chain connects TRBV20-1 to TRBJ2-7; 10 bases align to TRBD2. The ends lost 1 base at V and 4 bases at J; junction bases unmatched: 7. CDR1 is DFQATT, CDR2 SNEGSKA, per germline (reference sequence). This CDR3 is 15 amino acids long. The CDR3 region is CSARVLAGTNYEQYF. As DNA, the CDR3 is TGCAGTGCTAGAGTACTAGCGGGGACCAATTACGAGCAGTACTTC.